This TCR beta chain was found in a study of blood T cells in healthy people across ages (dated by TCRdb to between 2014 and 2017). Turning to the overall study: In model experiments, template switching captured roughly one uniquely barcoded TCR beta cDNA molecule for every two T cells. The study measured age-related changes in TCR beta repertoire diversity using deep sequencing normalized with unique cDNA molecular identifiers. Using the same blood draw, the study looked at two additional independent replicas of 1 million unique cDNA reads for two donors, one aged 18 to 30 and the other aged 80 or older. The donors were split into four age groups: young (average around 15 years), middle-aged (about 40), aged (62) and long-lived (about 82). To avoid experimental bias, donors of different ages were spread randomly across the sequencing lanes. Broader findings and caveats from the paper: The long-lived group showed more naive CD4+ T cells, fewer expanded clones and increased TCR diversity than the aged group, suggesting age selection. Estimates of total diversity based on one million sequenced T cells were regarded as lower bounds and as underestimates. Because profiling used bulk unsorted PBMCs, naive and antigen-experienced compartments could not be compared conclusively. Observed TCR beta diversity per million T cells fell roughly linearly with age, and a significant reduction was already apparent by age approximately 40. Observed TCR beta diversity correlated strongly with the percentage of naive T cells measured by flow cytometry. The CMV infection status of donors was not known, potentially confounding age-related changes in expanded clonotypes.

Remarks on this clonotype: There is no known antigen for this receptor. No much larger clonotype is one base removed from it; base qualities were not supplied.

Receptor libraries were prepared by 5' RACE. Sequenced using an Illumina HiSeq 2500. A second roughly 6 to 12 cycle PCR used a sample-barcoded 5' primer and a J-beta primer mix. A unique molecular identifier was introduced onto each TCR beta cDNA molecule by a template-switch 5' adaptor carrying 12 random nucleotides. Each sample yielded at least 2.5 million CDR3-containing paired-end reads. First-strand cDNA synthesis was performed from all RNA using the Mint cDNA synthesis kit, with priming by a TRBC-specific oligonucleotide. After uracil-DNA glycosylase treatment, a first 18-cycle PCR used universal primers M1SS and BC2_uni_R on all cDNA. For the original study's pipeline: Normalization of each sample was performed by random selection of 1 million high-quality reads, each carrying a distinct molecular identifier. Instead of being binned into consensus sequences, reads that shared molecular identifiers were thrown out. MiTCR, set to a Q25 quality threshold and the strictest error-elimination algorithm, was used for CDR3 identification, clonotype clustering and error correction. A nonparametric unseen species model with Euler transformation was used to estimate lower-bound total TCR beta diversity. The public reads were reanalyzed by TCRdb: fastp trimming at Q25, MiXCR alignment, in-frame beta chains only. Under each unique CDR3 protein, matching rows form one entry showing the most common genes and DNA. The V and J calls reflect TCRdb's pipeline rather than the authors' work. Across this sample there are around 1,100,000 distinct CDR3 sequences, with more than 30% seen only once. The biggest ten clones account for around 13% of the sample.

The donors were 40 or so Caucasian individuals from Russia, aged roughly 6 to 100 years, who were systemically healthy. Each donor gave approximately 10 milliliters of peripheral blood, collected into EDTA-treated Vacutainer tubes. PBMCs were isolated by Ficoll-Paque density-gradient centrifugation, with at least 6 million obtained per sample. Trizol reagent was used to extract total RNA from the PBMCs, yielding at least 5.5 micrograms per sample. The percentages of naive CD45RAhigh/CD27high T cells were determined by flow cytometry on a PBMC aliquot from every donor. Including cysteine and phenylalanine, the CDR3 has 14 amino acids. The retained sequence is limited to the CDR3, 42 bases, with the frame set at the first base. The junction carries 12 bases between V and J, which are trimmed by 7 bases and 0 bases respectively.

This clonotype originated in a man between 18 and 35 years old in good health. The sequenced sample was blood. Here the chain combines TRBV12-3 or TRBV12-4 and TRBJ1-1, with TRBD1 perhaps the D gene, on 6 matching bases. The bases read TGTGCCAGCACCGCAGGACAGCTGAACACTGAAGCTTTCTTT. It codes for CASTAGQLNTEAFF.